The TCR beta chain under discussion was sequenced for a study of read filtering for tumor transcriptome and immune sequencing. Turning to the study itself: Mean patient age was roughly 61 years, range about 47 to 90; over 16 male, 14 female.

The library was built from about 0.4 ug RNA with molecular barcoded adaptors for alpha/delta and beta/gamma chains. One entry per CDR3 protein results from TCRdb running MiXCR on the reads. Of about 330 distinct CDR3 sequences detected, roughly 70% appear once; the ten largest clones hold roughly 40%. The CDR3 is made up of 12 amino acids. Trimming removed 5 bases at V and 0 bases at J, with 6 bases between. Germline CDR1 and CDR2: SQVTM and ANQGSEA. J is TRBJ2-3 and V is TRBV29-1; D remains ambiguous. The clonotype was recovered from a donor at least 40 years old with multiple myeloma. This table probably holds off-target reads from a library built for another chain. The material sequenced was a population of CD138-negative cells sorted from bone marrow. The chain's CDR3 is CSVYISTDTQYF. CDR3 DNA: TGCAGCGTTTACATAAGCACAGATACGCAGTATTTT.